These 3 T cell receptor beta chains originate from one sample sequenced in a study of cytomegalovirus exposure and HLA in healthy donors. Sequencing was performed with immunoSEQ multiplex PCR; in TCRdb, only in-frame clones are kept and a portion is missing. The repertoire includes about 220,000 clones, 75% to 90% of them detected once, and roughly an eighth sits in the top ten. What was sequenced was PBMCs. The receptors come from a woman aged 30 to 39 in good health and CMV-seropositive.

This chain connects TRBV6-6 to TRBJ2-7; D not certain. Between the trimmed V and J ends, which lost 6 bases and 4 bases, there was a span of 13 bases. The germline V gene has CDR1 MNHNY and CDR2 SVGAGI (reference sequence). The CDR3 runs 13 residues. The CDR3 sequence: CASSPLGPYEQYF. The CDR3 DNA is TGTGCCAGCAGCCCTCTAGGCCCATACGAGCAGTACTTC.

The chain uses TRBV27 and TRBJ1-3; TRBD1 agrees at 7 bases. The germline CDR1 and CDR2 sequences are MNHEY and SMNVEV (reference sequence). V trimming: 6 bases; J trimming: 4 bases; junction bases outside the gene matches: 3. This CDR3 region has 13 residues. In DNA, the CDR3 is TGTGCCAGCAGCCGGGGACAGGGAAACACCATATATTTT. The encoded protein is CASSRGQGNTIYF.

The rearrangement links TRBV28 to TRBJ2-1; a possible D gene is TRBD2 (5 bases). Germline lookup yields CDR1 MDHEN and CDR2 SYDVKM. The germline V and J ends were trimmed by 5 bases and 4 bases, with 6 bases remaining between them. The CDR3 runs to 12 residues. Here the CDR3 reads CASSRRYNEQFF. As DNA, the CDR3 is TGTGCCAGCAGTAGGAGGTACAATGAGCAGTTCTTC.